Detailed here is one T cell receptor (beta chain). The data originate from a study of blood T cell repertoires in COVID-19. In the study overall: Some COVID-19 samples were acute and others convalescent; all came from the United States, Italy and Spain.

TCRdb's copy holds only in-frame clones and misses some; the assay was immunoSEQ multiplex PCR. The table has around 200,000 clones, roughly 90% seen once. This receptor was obtained from a man aged 18 to 30 with active or convalescent COVID-19. The material sequenced was peripheral blood.

The CDR3 protein is CASSLGGANYGYTF. CDR3 sequence (DNA): TGTGCCAGCAGCTTAGGCGGAGCTAACTATGGCTACACCTTC. The chain joins TRBV5-6 to TRBJ1-2; D ambiguous. V was shortened by 2 bases and J by 0 bases, with 8 bases between the two germline ends. The germline gives CDR1 SGHDT, CDR2 YYEEEE. The CDR3 runs to 14 residues.